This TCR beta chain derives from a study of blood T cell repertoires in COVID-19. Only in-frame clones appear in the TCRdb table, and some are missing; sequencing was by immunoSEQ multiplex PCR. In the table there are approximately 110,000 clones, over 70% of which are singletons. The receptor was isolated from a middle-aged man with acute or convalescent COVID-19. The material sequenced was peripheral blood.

The CDR3 spells CATSDGSGQGRYSNQPQHF. Written as DNA, the CDR3 is TGTGCCACCAGTGATGGCTCGGGACAGGGACGATATAGCAATCAGCCCCAGCATTTT. This chain joins TRBV24-1 and TRBJ1-5; 9 bases map to TRBD1. The V gene's germline CDR1 is KGHDR and CDR2 SFDVKD. Trimming removed 3 bases from V and 0 bases from J; junction bases left unmatched: 11. The CDR3 is 19 residues long.